Following are 21 T cell receptor beta chains from one sample sequenced in a study of spatial heterogeneity in lung cancer (dated by TCRdb to the late 2010s). Libraries were constructed by 5' RACE. Sequencing used a NextSeq 500. TCRdb itself trimmed the public reads at Q25 with fastp, ran MiXCR and retained productive beta chains. Merged by CDR3 protein, the rows form single entries marked with the most common genes and DNA. The sample table contains under 9,000 distinct CDR3 sequences; only one count was recorded for roughly 8% of them. In total, the top ten clones hold 25% to 30% of the sample. This sample's time point label indicates: sample taken at primary tumor resection. For TCR sequencing, whole RNA was extracted from tumor and nontumor lung tissue, or from cryopreserved PBMC samples, and no cell sorting was done. The sample in question was PBMCs, obtained at surgery. The receptor set was obtained from a female donor with early-stage non-small cell lung cancer.

This clonotype has a handful of counts. V usage is TRBV20-1 and J usage is TRBJ2-5; 7 bases are a match to TRBD1. This CDR3 region has 12 residues. V was pared by 3 bases and J by 5 bases, with 3 bases of the junction left unmatched. In germline, CDR1 is DFQATT, CDR2 SNEGSKA (reference sequence). For the CDR3, the DNA is TGCAGTGCTAGGGTCAGGGGGGAGACCCAGTACTTC. Translation: CSARVRGETQYF.

This clonotype was picked up a small number of times. The chain has TRBV29-1 and TRBJ1-4, with D perhaps TRBD1 (6 bases). This CDR3 has 14 amino acids. V shed 6 bases and J shed 5 bases, with 16 bases lying between them. Germline assignment: CDR1 SQVTM and CDR2 ANQGSEA. The DNA for the CDR3 is TGCAGCGTCGCGACCGGACAGAGGAATGAAAAACTGTTTTTT. It translates to CSVATGQRNEKLFF.

Comments on this clonotype: A read error may be the cause here, since a much bigger clone is one base away. This sequence joins TRBV5-1 and TRBJ2-7; 7 nucleotides align to TRBD1. CDR1 is SGHRS, CDR2 YFSETQ, per germline. This CDR3 spans 15 amino acids. The CDR3 reads CAGSLDTGANYEQYF. In nucleotides, the CDR3 is TGCGCCGGCAGCTTGGATACAGGGGCAAACTACGAGCAGTACTTC.

The sample holds many counts of this clonotype. The chain recombines TRBV5-1 with TRBJ1-4; TRBD1 matches 12 bases. Germline assignment: CDR1 SGHRS and CDR2 YFSETQ. V was pared by 4 bases and J by 11 bases, with 12 bases of the junction left unmatched. CDR3 length: 16 amino acids. DNA for the CDR3: TGCGCCAGCAGCCCGGGGAGTCCGGGACAGGGGGCCAAACTGTTTTTT. Its translation: CASSPGSPGQGAKLFF. Full variable domain (remainder filled in from reference TRBV5-1 and TRBJ1-4): KAGVTQTPRYLIKTRGQQVTLSCSPISGHRSVSWYQQTPGQGLQFLFEYFSETQRNKGNFPGRFSGRQFSNSRSEMNVSTLELGDSALYLCASSPGSPGQGAKLFFGSGTQLSVL.

This clonotype was detected ten times or more. The chain has TRBV12-3 or TRBV12-4 and TRBJ1-6, with a possible D match to TRBD1 (5 bases). The CDR3 runs 14 residues. The ends were cut back, 0 bases at V and 13 bases at J, with 13 bases in the middle. The CDR3 sequence is CASSLALRGAPLHF. CDR3 in DNA: TGTGCCAGCAGTTTAGCGCTAAGGGGTGCGCCCCTCCACTTT.

This clonotype came up a few times. This rearrangement joins TRBV12-3 or TRBV12-4 to TRBJ2-7; no definite D call. The CDR3 totals 13 residues. Trimming took 3 bases from V and 1 from J, leaving 7 bases between them. Written as DNA, the CDR3 is TGTGCCAGCAGTTTTGTACAGTCCTACGAGCAGTACTTC. This gives the protein CASSFVQSYEQYF.

At least ten counts were recorded for this clonotype. The rearrangement joins TRBV5-1 to TRBJ1-2; 7 positions agree with TRBD1. The CDR3 spans 15 residues. With 0 bases clipped from V and 4 bases from J, the junction kept 6 bases outside the gene matches. Germline CDR1 SGHRS, CDR2 YFSETQ. CDR3: CASSLDGQALYGYTF. DNA of the CDR3: TGCGCCAGCAGCTTGGACGGACAGGCCCTCTATGGCTACACCTTC. The variable domain in full, completed from reference TRBV5-1 and TRBJ1-2, reads KAGVTQTPRYLIKTRGQQVTLSCSPISGHRSVSWYQQTPGQGLQFLFEYFSETQRNKGNFPGRFSGRQFSNSRSEMNVSTLELGDSALYLCASSLDGQALYGYTFGSGTRLTVV.

In its sample, this clonotype ranks as medium-sized (0.01 to 0.1%). The chain couples TRBV3-1 to TRBJ1-2; the D is unclear. V was trimmed by 1 base and J by 6 bases, leaving 12 bases between them. Per germline, CDR1 LGHDT and CDR2 YNNKEL (reference sequence). The CDR3 extends over 14 amino acids. CDR3 nucleotide sequence: TGTGCCAGCAGCCAAGTTGTAGGGAGCGATGGCTACACCTTC. This sequence encodes CASSQVVGSDGYTF. Full variable domain (remainder filled in from reference TRBV3-1 and TRBJ1-2): DTAVSQTPKYLVTQMGNDKSIKCEQNLGHDTMYWYKQDSKKFLKIMFSYNNKELIINETVPNRFSPKSPDKAHLNLHINSLELGDSAVYFCASSQVVGSDGYTFGSGTRLTVV.

This clonotype was seen many times. V usage is TRBV5-1 and J usage is TRBJ2-5; perhaps TRBD2 as D (6 bases). Trimming took off 1 base at V and 1 base at J, with 11 bases between the two ends. CDR1 SGHRS and CDR2 YFSETQ come from the germline V gene. This CDR3 contains 15 residues. The CDR3 reads CASSLFGSGQETQYF. The CDR3 region has the DNA TGCGCCAGCAGCTTGTTCGGTAGCGGCCAAGAGACCCAGTACTTC.

This chain connects TRBV28 to TRBJ1-2; the match to TRBD1 covers 9 bases. This CDR3 is 14 amino acids long. The germline V gene has CDR1 MDHEN and CDR2 SYDVKM. Losses at the gene ends were 7 bases for V and 5 bases for J; bases not matched to a gene: 8. Here the CDR3 reads CASTAGQGPYGYTF. The CDR3, as DNA: TGTGCCAGCACCGCAGGACAGGGGCCTTATGGCTACACCTTC.

CDR3 bases: TGCGCCAGCAGACCAGGGTCGTCGAACACCGGGGAGCTGTTTTTT. Amino acid sequence: CASRPGSSNTGELFF. The chain joins TRBV5-1 to TRBJ2-2; D is perhaps TRBD1 (5 bases). V was cut by 5 bases and J by 0 bases, with 11 bases left in between. The CDR3 has 15 residues. Germline CDR1 and CDR2: SGHRS and YFSETQ.

This clonotype was recorded many times. The chain employs TRBV19 and TRBJ1-5; maybe TRBD1 (5 bases). This CDR3 has 14 amino acids. Trimming took 3 bases from V and 2 from J, leaving 8 bases between them. Germline lookup yields CDR1 LNHDA and CDR2 SQIVND (reference sequence). CDR3 in amino acids: CASSIWDGNQPQHF. In DNA form, the CDR3 reads TGTGCCAGTAGTATCTGGGACGGCAATCAGCCCCAGCATTTT.

Many counts were recorded for this clonotype. The chain uses TRBV7-9 and TRBJ2-2; 9 bases match TRBD2. The CDR3 contains 16 residues. Germline assignment: CDR1 SEHNR and CDR2 FQNEAQ (reference sequence). Trimming at V came to 6 bases and at J to 7 bases, leaving 12 bases not matched to a gene. The CDR3 DNA reads TGTGCCAGCAGGACATACTCAGCGGGAGGTGGCGGGGAGCTGTTTTTT. Protein sequence: CASRTYSAGGGGELFF.

Within the sample, this clonotype is medium-sized. V is TRBV2 and J is TRBJ2-7, with TRBD1 matching 7 bases. CDR1 and CDR2 from the germline V gene are SNHLY and FYNNEI. V was pared by 5 bases and J by 3 bases, with 16 bases of the junction left unmatched. The CDR3 runs 17 residues. As DNA, the CDR3 is TGTGCCAGCAGTAAAACGCCTCTAGGACAGGCTTTCTACGAGCAGTACTTC. It translates to CASSKTPLGQAFYEQYF.

The CDR3 protein is CATSDSLAGDTQYF. Here the CDR3 DNA reads TGTGCCACCAGTGATTCCCTAGCGGGTGATACGCAGTATTTT. V and J are TRBV24-1 and TRBJ2-3; 8 bases match TRBD2. Germline V gene data show CDR1 as KGHDR and CDR2 as SFDVKD. The V segment lost 2 bases and the J segment 6 bases; nucleotides outside the gene matches: 3. The CDR3 spans 14 residues.

The table lists this clonotype with many counts. V gene TRBV5-1 combines with J gene TRBJ1-2; a possible D gene is TRBD1 (6 bases). The CDR3 length is 16 residues. V shed 4 bases and J shed 4 bases, with 20 bases lying between them. Germline assignment: CDR1 SGHRS and CDR2 YFSETQ. The chain's CDR3 is CASSVSWGPRRYGYTF. CDR3 nucleotide sequence: TGCGCCAGCAGCGTTAGCTGGGGGCCCAGGCGCTATGGCTACACCTTC.

The table lists this clonotype with many counts. This chain links TRBV27 with TRBJ2-3; D is ambiguous. Germline V gene sequence: CDR1 MNHEY, CDR2 SMNVEV (reference sequence). V lost 5 bases and J lost 6, with 12 bases in between. The length of the CDR3 is 13 residues. The CDR3 loop is CASSPLGMDTQYF. Written as DNA, the CDR3 is TGTGCCAGCAGTCCCCTTGGGATGGATACGCAGTATTTT.

This chain uses TRBV29-1 with TRBJ2-4; 10 positions agree with TRBD2. The V and J ends lost 7 bases and 7 bases, in that order; junction bases with no gene match: 4. The CDR3 has 12 amino acids. Germline V gene lookup returns CDR1 SQVTM and CDR2 ANQGSEA. CDR3: CSAGTSANIQYF. CDR3 DNA sequence: TGCAGCGCCGGGACTAGCGCCAACATTCAGTACTTC.

A few counts support this clonotype. The chain uses TRBV20-1 and TRBJ1-4, with D unclear. V shed 4 bases and J shed 0 bases, with 6 bases lying between them. The CDR3 is made up of 13 amino acids. The germline CDR1 and CDR2 sequences are DFQATT and SNEGSKA (reference sequence). As DNA, the CDR3 is TGCAGTGCTACACACACAACTAATGAAAAACTGTTTTTT. Its translation is CSATHTTNEKLFF.

This clonotype has ten or more counts. The chain carries TRBV5-6 and TRBJ2-2; TRBD2 is a possible D gene (7 bases). V lost 3 bases and J 3 bases, leaving 12 bases between the germline ends. The CDR3 contains 15 residues. Germline V gives CDR1 SGHDT, CDR2 YYEEEE. Here the CDR3 DNA reads TGTGCCAGCAGCTCACAGGGAGGGGACACCGGGGAGCTGTTTTTT. The encoded protein is CASSSQGGDTGELFF.

This clonotype showed up many times. The CDR3 coding sequence is TGTGCCAGCAGCTTTAGCGGGGGGGCGGGTGAGCAGTTCTTC. Its protein product is CASSFSGGAGEQFF. This chain joins TRBV5-4 and TRBJ2-1; TRBD2 matches 11 bases. The J segment lost 9 bases and the V segment lost 2 bases, leaving 4 bases of the junction unmatched. Germline values: CDR1 SGHNT, CDR2 YYREEE (reference sequence). The CDR3 length is 14 residues.